The 25 T cell receptor beta chains below come from one sample, sequenced in a study of blood T cell repertoires in COVID-19. The data were produced by immunoSEQ multiplex PCR, yet TCRdb's version contains in-frame clones alone and is incomplete. The sample holds around 170,000 clones; roughly 81% are singletons and the top ten take over 9.5%. The sample taken for sequencing was peripheral blood. The source is an elderly woman with COVID-19, enrolled during active disease.

The chain couples TRBV5-1 to TRBJ2-1, with TRBD2 as a possible D gene (5 bases). The CDR3 runs 15 residues. CDR1 and CDR2 (germline): SGHRS, YFSETQ. V lost 0 bases, J lost 4 bases, and 11 bases lay in between. The CDR3, as DNA: TGCGCCAGCAGCTTGGCAAGCGGAGCTTACAATGAGCAGTTCTTC. This gives the protein CASSLASGAYNEQFF.

The V call is TRBV27, the J call TRBJ2-7; 10 bases are a match to TRBD2. The CDR3 runs to 16 residues. The ends lost 2 bases at V and 2 bases at J; junction bases unmatched: 6. The germline gives CDR1 MNHEY, CDR2 SMNVEV (reference sequence). This chain's CDR3 is CASSLVASGGPYEQYF. The CDR3 nucleotides are TGTGCCAGCAGTTTAGTAGCTAGCGGGGGCCCCTACGAGCAGTACTTC.

In this sample, this clone turned up once. The chain employs TRBV6-5 and TRBJ1-1, with D possibly TRBD1 on 5 matching bases. The CDR3 has 13 amino acids. The germline V gene has CDR1 MNHEY and CDR2 SVGAGI. Trimming took off 6 bases at V and 2 bases at J, with 10 bases between the two ends. For the CDR3, the DNA is TGTGCCAGCAGGGCCACAGGTAACACTGAAGCTTTCTTT. As protein: CASRATGNTEAFF.

V is TRBV13 and J is TRBJ2-7, with 8 bases lining up with TRBD1. The CDR3 contains 16 residues. Germline CDR1 and CDR2: PRHDT and FYEKMQ (reference sequence). V trimming: 5 bases; J trimming: 2 bases; junction bases outside the gene matches: 11. CDR3 loop: CASSPKEDRVPYEQYF. The CDR3 region has the DNA TGTGCCAGCAGCCCAAAAGAGGACAGGGTTCCCTACGAGCAGTACTTC.

This clone appeared a few times. The chain recombines TRBV7-3 with TRBJ1-1; 7 nucleotides agree with TRBD1. Losses at the gene ends were 3 bases for V and 0 bases for J; bases not matched to a gene: 1. Germline V lookup: CDR1 SGHTA, CDR2 FQGTGA. The CDR3 runs to 14 residues. For the CDR3, the DNA is TGTGCCAGCAGCTTGACAGGGCTGAACACTGAAGCTTTCTTT. This sequence encodes CASSLTGLNTEAFF.

V and J are TRBV6-5 and TRBJ1-6; 9 bases match TRBD1. Trimming removed 6 bases from V and 8 bases from J; junction bases left unmatched: 2. The germline CDR1 and CDR2 sequences are MNHEY and SVGAGI. The CDR3 contains 13 residues. The CDR3 reads CASRRTGDSPLHF. As DNA, the CDR3 is TGTGCCAGCAGGCGGACAGGGGATTCACCCCTCCACTTT.

CDR3 bases: TGTGCCAGCAGTTTTTCCCGGACAGGTGGGACTGAAGCTTTCTTT. Amino acid sequence: CASSFSRTGGTEAFF. The chain combines TRBV6-2 or TRBV6-3 with TRBJ1-1; 7 nucleotides line up with TRBD1. The CDR3 covers 15 residues. Germline values: CDR1 MNHEY, CDR2 SVGEGT. The V and J ends lost 4 bases and 5 bases, in that order; junction bases with no gene match: 10.

In its sample, this clone was seen a few times. This sequence joins TRBV9 and TRBJ1-5, with TRBD1 as a possible D gene (5 bases). CDR1 and CDR2 from the germline V gene are SGDLS and YYNGEE. V was clipped by 0 bases and J by 5 bases, with 12 bases between them. There are 15 residues in the CDR3. The CDR3 reads CASSVGPGGDQPQHF. CDR3 nucleotide sequence: TGTGCCAGCAGCGTAGGCCCGGGGGGTGATCAGCCCCAGCATTTT.

CDR3 bases: TGTGCCAGCAGCCTCGGGCTAGCGGGCGGCGAAAAGCAGTTCTTC. As protein: CASSLGLAGGEKQFF. The chain is built from TRBV6-2 or TRBV6-3 and TRBJ2-1, with TRBD2 identical over 8 bases. Germline V lookup: CDR1 MNHEY, CDR2 SVGEGT. CDR3 length: 15 amino acids. J gave up 11 bases and V 6 bases, and 15 bases lay outside the gene matches.

The chain has TRBV6-5 and TRBJ1-2; D is possibly TRBD1 (6 bases). The CDR3 consists of 16 residues. Germline CDR1 and CDR2: MNHEY and SVGAGI. V lost 2 bases to trimming and J lost 1 base, with 14 bases between them. The CDR3 nucleotides read TGTGCCAGCAGTTACGGGGGGGCAGGAAGTAACTATGGCTACACCTTC. Amino acids: CASSYGGAGSNYGYTF.

The chain couples TRBV19 to TRBJ2-1; D may be TRBD2 (6 bases). The V and J ends lost 4 bases and 0 bases respectively, with 10 bases between them. This CDR3 region has 15 residues. Germline V lookup: CDR1 LNHDA, CDR2 SQIVND (reference sequence). The CDR3 is CASSTGLISYNEQFF. Written as DNA, the CDR3 is TGTGCCAGTAGTACGGGACTCATCTCCTACAATGAGCAGTTCTTC.

This clone turned up a few times. The genes are TRBV20-1 and TRBJ1-2; no clear D. Trimming left V 3 bases short and J 3 bases short, with 5 bases between. CDR3 length equals 11 residues. Germline V gene lookup returns CDR1 DFQATT and CDR2 SNEGSKA (reference sequence). The CDR3 sequence is CSASPHYGYTF. The DNA of the CDR3 is TGCAGTGCTAGTCCTCACTATGGCTACACCTTC.

This sequence joins TRBV28 and TRBJ2-1, with TRBD1 as a possible D gene (6 bases). The CDR3 loop spans 14 amino acids. Trimming removed 3 bases from V and 8 bases from J, with 14 bases in between. Per the germline V gene, CDR1 is MDHEN and CDR2 is SYDVKM. The DNA for the CDR3 is TGTGCCAGCAGTTTGATACAGGGAGTCGATGAGCAGTTCTTC. This codes for CASSLIQGVDEQFF.

The rearrangement links TRBV5-1 to TRBJ2-1; tentative D call: TRBD1 (7 bases). Germline V gene data show CDR1 as SGHRS and CDR2 as YFSETQ. V dropped 5 bases and J dropped 6 bases, with 18 bases sitting between them. The CDR3 runs 15 residues. DNA for the CDR3: TGCGCCAGCAGTGATCAGGGGGGCGCCCTCAATGAGCAGTTCTTC. Protein product: CASSDQGGALNEQFF.

The CDR3 protein is CASSRQGARYGYTF. Here the CDR3 DNA reads TGTGCCAGCAGTAGGCAGGGGGCTCGGTATGGCTACACCTTC. This chain joins TRBV27 and TRBJ1-2; 8 bases fit TRBD1. CDR1 and CDR2 from the germline V gene are MNHEY and SMNVEV (reference sequence). The CDR3 has 14 residues. V lost 5 bases and J lost 5; bases outside the gene matches: 7.

The chain combines TRBV6-2 or TRBV6-3 with TRBJ2-5; no firm D call. Germline assignment: CDR1 MNHEY and CDR2 SVGEGT. With 2 bases removed from V and 2 bases from J, the gap between germline ends came to 9 bases. CDR3 length equals 14 residues. The CDR3 DNA reads TGTGCCAGCAGTTACCACAGTGGACAAGAGACCCAGTACTTC. Protein: CASSYHSGQETQYF.

J is TRBJ2-1 and V is TRBV9; no clear D gene. The CDR3 totals 11 residues. CDR1 is SGDLS, CDR2 YYNGEE, per germline. V was clipped by 3 bases and J by 12 bases, with 10 bases between them. CDR3 region: CASSDEAGQFF. The CDR3 nucleotides are TGTGCCAGCAGCGACGAGGCTGGGCAGTTCTTC.

J is TRBJ1-1 and V is TRBV5-4; tentative D call: TRBD1 (5 bases). This CDR3 has 13 residues. V was trimmed by 4 bases and J by 4 bases, leaving 11 bases between them. Germline V gene data show CDR1 as SGHNT and CDR2 as YYREEE (reference sequence). The CDR3 region has the DNA TGTGCCAGCAGCCCGGATCAGGGCACTGAAGCTTTCTTT. Residues: CASSPDQGTEAFF.

The chain recombines TRBV5-1 with TRBJ2-2; 7 nucleotides line up with TRBD1. In germline, CDR1 is SGHRS, CDR2 YFSETQ. V dropped 3 bases and J dropped 0; count of bases not matched to a gene: 20. The CDR3 extends over 21 amino acids. CDR3 residues: CASSSPVTGLLRPANTGELFF. CDR3 coding DNA: TGCGCCAGCAGCTCTCCCGTGACAGGGCTCCTACGTCCCGCGAACACCGGGGAGCTGTTTTTT. Full variable domain (rest looked up from reference TRBV5-1 and TRBJ2-2): KAGVTQTPRYLIKTRGQQVTLSCSPISGHRSVSWYQQTPGQGLQFLFEYFSETQRNKGNFPGRFSGRQFSNSRSEMNVSTLELGDSALYLCASSSPVTGLLRPANTGELFFGEGSRLTVL.

V and J are TRBV4-2 and TRBJ2-7; 10 nucleotides match TRBD2. V dropped 1 base and J dropped 7; count of bases not matched to a gene: 7. The CDR3 sequence is 15 residues long. Germline loops: CDR1 LGHNA, CDR2 YNFKEQ. The CDR3 sequence is CASSQVSGGAREQYF. The CDR3 region has the DNA TGTGCCAGCAGCCAAGTAAGCGGGGGGGCGCGGGAGCAGTACTTC.

This clone was found a few times. The genes are TRBV25-1 and TRBJ2-7; 8 bases line up with TRBD1. The CDR3 consists of 15 residues. Germline V gene data show CDR1 as MGHDK and CDR2 as SYGVNS. With 7 bases clipped from V and 0 bases from J, the junction kept 8 bases outside the gene matches. The CDR3 DNA sequence: TGTGCCAGCACAACCGGGACAGGCATCTCCTACGAGCAGTACTTC. It specifies CASTTGTGISYEQYF.

The V call is TRBV7-8, the J call TRBJ2-1; 7 bases are shared with TRBD2. The CDR3 extends over 20 amino acids. Trimming removed 9 bases from V and 0 bases from J; junction bases left unmatched: 23. The germline CDR1 and CDR2 sequences are SGHVS and FQNEAQ. For the CDR3, the DNA is TGTGCCAGTAGCCGGGGCTTGCGGGAGTGGGCACCAAGCTCCTACAATGAGCAGTTCTTC. Residues: CASSRGLREWAPSSYNEQFF. Combining the CDR3 with reference TRBV7-8 and TRBJ2-1 gives the whole variable domain GAGVSQSPRYKVAKRGQDVALRCDPISGHVSLFWYQQALGQGPEFLTYFQNEAQLDKSGLPSDRFFAERPEGSVSTLKIQRTQQEDSAVYLCASSRGLREWAPSSYNEQFFGPGTRLTVL.

The V gene is TRBV27, the J gene TRBJ2-2; 7 positions agree with TRBD2. V dropped 4 bases and J dropped 1; count of bases not matched to a gene: 0. Germline V gene lookup returns CDR1 MNHEY and CDR2 SMNVEV (reference sequence). CDR3 length: 14 amino acids. CDR3 nucleotide sequence: TGTGCCAGCAGTTGGACTAGGAACACCGGGGAGCTGTTTTTT. Translating it yields CASSWTRNTGELFF.

This clone was observed a handful of times. V is TRBV5-1 and J is TRBJ1-2; no clear D. Germline CDR1 and CDR2: SGHRS and YFSETQ. The CDR3 is 16 amino acids. V was trimmed by 3 bases and J by 3 bases, leaving 18 bases between them. CDR3 DNA sequence: TGCGCCAGCAGCTACCCGTCCGGGGAAATCGACTATGGCTACACCTTC. Its protein product is CASSYPSGEIDYGYTF.

The chain is built from TRBV7-2 and TRBJ2-3, with 7 bases that match TRBD2. Losses at the gene ends were 3 bases for V and 0 bases for J; bases not matched to a gene: 3. Germline loops: CDR1 SGHTA, CDR2 FQGNSA. The CDR3 runs 15 residues. CDR3 in DNA: TGTGCCAGCAGCTTGCTAGCGGTTAGCACAGATACGCAGTATTTT. Translation: CASSLLAVSTDTQYF.